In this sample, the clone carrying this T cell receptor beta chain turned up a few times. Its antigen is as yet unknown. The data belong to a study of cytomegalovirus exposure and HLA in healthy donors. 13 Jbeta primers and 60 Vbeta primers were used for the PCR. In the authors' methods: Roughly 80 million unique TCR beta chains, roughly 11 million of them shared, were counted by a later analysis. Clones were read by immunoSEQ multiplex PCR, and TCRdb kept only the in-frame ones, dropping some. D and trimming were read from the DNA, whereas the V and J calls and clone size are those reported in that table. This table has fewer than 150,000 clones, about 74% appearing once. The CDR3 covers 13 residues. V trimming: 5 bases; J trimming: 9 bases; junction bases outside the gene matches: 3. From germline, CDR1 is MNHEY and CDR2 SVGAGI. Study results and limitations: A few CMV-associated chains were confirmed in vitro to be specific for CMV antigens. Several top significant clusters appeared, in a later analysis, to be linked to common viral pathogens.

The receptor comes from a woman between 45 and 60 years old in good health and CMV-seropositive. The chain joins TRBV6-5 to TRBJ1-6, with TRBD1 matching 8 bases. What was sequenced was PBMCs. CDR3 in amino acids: CASSEDRVSPLHF. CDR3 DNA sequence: TGTGCCAGCAGTGAGGACAGGGTTTCACCCCTCCACTTT.